A selection of T cell receptor beta chains follows, all from one sample in a study of blood T cell repertoires in COVID-19. Assay used: immunoSEQ multiplex PCR; TCRdb lists only in-frame clones, some missing. The table has some 260,000 clones, approximately 86% seen once. The source material was PBMCs or T cells enriched from blood (not recorded which). The receptor source for this set is a woman aged 25 to 39 with acute COVID-19. The CDR3 runs from the conserved cysteine through the conserved F or W. Each record gives: clone size, D gene, V gene, J gene, CDR3 DNA, CDR3 protein. D genes are given only for firm matches. Size tells how often a clone was seen (once, few, many) or the class of an expanded clone, and some rows leave it out.

-	TRBD2	TRBV5-8	TRBJ2-3	TGTGCCAGCAGCTGGAGAAATGTGGCGGGAGGGGGTTTAGGAGATACGCAGTATTTT	CASSWRNVAGGGLGDTQYF
-	-	TRBV18	TRBJ1-1	TGTGCCAGCTCACCTCTAGCGGAGGGGACTGAAGCTTTCTTT	CASSPLAEGTEAFF
-	-	TRBV14	TRBJ2-1	TGTGCCAGCAGCCAAGAGGGCCGCAAGCAGTTCTTC	CASSQEGRKQFF
-	-	TRBV9	TRBJ1-1	TGTGCCAGCAGCGAACAGGCCCTTGGGACTGAAGCTTTCTTT	CASSEQALGTEAFF
few	-	TRBV3-1/TRBV3-2	TRBJ1-3	TGTGCCAGCAGCCAACGGGGAGCCCGAAACACCATATATTTT	CASSQRGARNTIYF
once	-	TRBV11-2	TRBJ1-1	TGTGCCAGCAGCTTACGACAGGCAGTCACTGAAGCTTTCTTT	CASSLRQAVTEAFF
once	TRBD2	TRBV19	TRBJ2-1	TGTGCCAGTAGCCAACTAGCGGGAGGGCCGAATGAGCAGTTCTTC	CASSQLAGGPNEQFF
-	-	TRBV27	TRBJ2-1	TGTGCCAGCTCGAGACCACTATTTGGTTCCTACAATGAGCAGTTCTTC	CASSRPLFGSYNEQFF
-	TRBD1	TRBV19	TRBJ2-7	TGTGCCAGTAGTATGGGGGGACAGGAGGGGTCCTACGAGCAGTACTTC	CASSMGGQEGSYEQYF
-	-	TRBV28	TRBJ1-2	TGTGCCAGCAGACACGGGACTAGCTATGGCTACACCTTC	CASRHGTSYGYTF
-	TRBD2	TRBV4-2	TRBJ2-3	TGTGCCAGCAGCCAAGATGACGGGGGGGCATCAGATACGCAGTATTTT	CASSQDDGGASDTQYF
-	TRBD2	TRBV4-3	TRBJ2-1	TGCGCCAGCAGCCAAGATACACGCGGGAGGAACTACAATGAGCAGTTCTTC	CASSQDTRGRNYNEQFF
-	-	TRBV30	TRBJ2-2	TGTGCCTGGAGTACAGGCAACACCGGGGAGCTGTTTTTT	CAWSTGNTGELFF
-	TRBD2	TRBV7-9	TRBJ2-2	TGTGCCAGCAGCTTAGGGGCGGGAGAAGACACCGGGGAGCTGTTTTTT	CASSLGAGEDTGELFF
-	TRBD1	TRBV15	TRBJ1-2	TGTGCCACCAGCAGAGATCGTGGACAGGGAACGATTGGCTACACCTTC	CATSRDRGQGTIGYTF
-	-	TRBV28	TRBJ1-4	TGTGCCAGCAGTTTGGCGGACTTTGGCGAAAAACTGTTTTTT	CASSLADFGEKLFF
-	-	TRBV28	TRBJ1-1	TGTGCCAGCAGTTTAACAGGGACGTGGGCTGAAGCTTTCTTT	CASSLTGTWAEAFF
once	TRBD1	TRBV2	TRBJ2-1	TGTGCCAGCAGCAAAAGGACAGGGGTGGAGAATGAGCAGTTCTTC	CASSKRTGVENEQFF
-	TRBD1	TRBV9	TRBJ1-2	TGTGCCAGCAGCGTAAGACCGGACTCCGGGACAGGGGTTCAGGATGGCTACACCTTC	CASSVRPDSGTGVQDGYTF
-	TRBD1	TRBV9	TRBJ2-7	TGTGCCAGCAGCGTAGCCTGGACAGGATACGAGCAGTACTTC	CASSVAWTGYEQYF
-	-	TRBV7-2	TRBJ1-1	TGTGCCAGCAGCTTCAGGGCCATGCATACCAACACTGAAGCTTTCTTT	CASSFRAMHTNTEAFF
-	-	TRBV7-3	TRBJ2-5	TGTGCCAGCAGCTCGGGGTCCCAAGAGACCCAGTACTTC	CASSSGSQETQYF
few	TRBD1	TRBV9	TRBJ1-4	TGTGCCAGCAGCCTGACCGGACAGGGACCCGAAAAACTGTTTTTT	CASSLTGQGPEKLFF
-	-	TRBV3-1/TRBV3-2	TRBJ2-1	TGTGCCAGCAGCCAGACTAGCAATGAGCAGTTCTTC	CASSQTSNEQFF
-	-	TRBV2	TRBJ1-3	TGTGCCAGCGGAAACCGGGTCCCGGACTCTGGAAACACCATATATTTT	CASGNRVPDSGNTIYF
-	-	TRBV2	TRBJ1-3	TGTGCCAGCAGTGGGACAGCTTCTGGAAACACCATATATTTT	CASSGTASGNTIYF
once	TRBD2	TRBV20-1	TRBJ2-3	TGCAGTGCTAGTCGGACTAGCTATACAGATACGCAGTATTTT	CSASRTSYTDTQYF
-	-	TRBV6-1	TRBJ2-1	TGTGCCAGCAGTGAAGCGCGGACCAGGGGCGAGCAGTTCTTC	CASSEARTRGEQFF
once	TRBD1	TRBV7-9	TRBJ2-2	TGTGCCAGCAGCTTTGGGACAGCGAACACCGGGGAGCTGTTTTTT	CASSFGTANTGELFF
-	TRBD2	TRBV12-5	TRBJ2-1	TGTGCTAGTGGTTTAGGTAGCGGGAGTGGGGGGAATGAGCAGTTCTTC	CASGLGSGSGGNEQFF
few	-	TRBV5-4	TRBJ1-1	TGTGCCAGCAGCTTGGCCGTCGGGGAGGGGAACACTGAAGCTTTCTTT	CASSLAVGEGNTEAFF
-	TRBD1	TRBV5-1	TRBJ2-7	TGCGCCAGCAGCTACCAAGGACAGGGGCTCTACGAGCAGTACTTC	CASSYQGQGLYEQYF
-	-	TRBV11-2	TRBJ1-2	TGTGCCAGCAGCTCCAGCGGGGACTACTATGGCTACACCTTC	CASSSSGDYYGYTF
-	TRBD2	TRBV5-6	TRBJ2-3	TGTGCCAGCAGCTCGACCACTAGCGGGGGGGCGTCAGATACGCAGTATTTT	CASSSTTSGGASDTQYF
few	TRBD1	TRBV3-1/TRBV3-2	TRBJ1-6	TGTGCCAGCAGCCGGACAGGCCAGTATAATTCACCCCTCCACTTT	CASSRTGQYNSPLHF
-	TRBD1	TRBV29-1	TRBJ2-1	TGCAGCGTCCTTGGACAGGGCTCCTACAATGAGCAGTTCTTC	CSVLGQGSYNEQFF
-	-	TRBV6-1	TRBJ1-5	TGTGCCAGCAGTGACGAGGGTAGCAATCAGCCCCAGCATTTT	CASSDEGSNQPQHF
-	TRBD1	TRBV6-5	TRBJ1-1	TGTGCCAGCAGTTCCTGGGACAGGGGGAAAGCTTTCTTT	CASSSWDRGKAFF
-	-	TRBV24-1	TRBJ1-1	TGTGCCACCAGTGACACAACAGGGGAAGCTTTCTTT	CATSDTTGEAFF
-	-	TRBV19	TRBJ1-6	TGTGCCAGCTGGACAGCCGCCTACTATAATTCACCCCTCCACTTT	CASWTAAYYNSPLHF
-	TRBD1	TRBV2	TRBJ1-3	TGTGCCAGCAGTGGACAGGGATTAGCTGGAAACACCATATATTTT	CASSGQGLAGNTIYF
-	-	TRBV4-3	TRBJ2-1	TGCGCCAGCAGCCAAGAGATGGAGTATGAGCAGTTCTTC	CASSQEMEYEQFF
-	-	TRBV4-1	TRBJ2-2	TGCGCCAGCAGCCGCATCGTAGCCGGGGAGCTGTTTTTT	CASSRIVAGELFF
-	-	TRBV28	TRBJ1-4	TGTGCCAGCAGTTTTAACAGTCTTGGGCGAACCCTGGAAAAACTGTTTTTT	CASSFNSLGRTLEKLFF
-	-	TRBV19	TRBJ1-2	TGTGCCAGTAGTCGCCAGCCGACATTTCACTATGGCTACACCTTC	CASSRQPTFHYGYTF
-	-	TRBV29-1	TRBJ2-6	TGCAGCGTTGATACTGGGGCCAACGTCCTGACTTTC	CSVDTGANVLTF